This TCR beta chain appears in the sequencing data of a study of beta chain features in type 1 diabetes. A few counts support this clone. Antigen unknown. All of the isolated RNA was reverse transcribed, so expressed TCRB transcripts were sequenced. Some clones are missing from TCRdb's copy, which holds only in-frame ones; the method was immunoSEQ multiplex PCR. The sample lists roughly 220,000 clones; 16% were seen once. Germline lookup yields CDR1 SGHNT and CDR2 YYREEE (reference sequence). There are 13 residues in the CDR3. Trimming removed 4 bases at V and 4 bases at J, with 10 bases between. Notes on the study in general: Naive, central memory and Treg TCRB repertoires appeared more alike in patients than in healthy donors. VDJ junctions sequenced from type 1 diabetes patients showed fewer insertions and more deletions. HLA effects on TCRB rearrangement stayed unresolved here. Moderate but significant shortening of TCRB CDR3s was recorded in all four CD4+ subsets from Type 1 diabetes patients.

This rearrangement joins TRBV5-4 to TRBJ2-3; D is ambiguous. This receptor was taken from a man aged 25 to 45 with type 1 diabetes. Sequenced: naive CD4+ T cells from blood. CDR3 DNA: TGTGCCAGCAGCGGATTTAATGCAGATACGCAGTATTTT. As protein: CASSGFNADTQYF.